This is a list of T cell receptor beta chains from one sample in a study of technical replicates of blood from several donors. TCRdb's table, derived via immunoSEQ multiplex PCR, lists solely in-frame clones and lacks some. The sample carries tens of thousands of clones, 89% recorded once. Sequences were obtained from PBMCs. The receptor source for this set is a human donor in good health. Some clones in this sample may be carry-over from other donors' samples. The CDR3 runs from the conserved cysteine through the conserved F or W. D genes are given only for firm matches. A row's size may be missing; if present it is once, few, many or a size class.

>TRBV5-1|NA|TRBD1|TRBJ1-2
TGCGCCAGCAGCCCGCAGGGGGATGGCTACACCTTC
CASSPQGDGYTF
>TRBV10-3|NA|TRBD2|TRBJ2-5
TGTGCCATCAGTGAGACTAGCGGGGGGGCCTTAGAGACCCAGTACTTC
CAISETSGGALETQYF
>TRBV30|NA|NA|TRBJ2-1
TGTGCCTCCTCTATACTTAAAGGGGACAATGAGCAGTTCTTC
CASSILKGDNEQFF
>TRBV18|NA|NA|TRBJ1-5
TGTGCCAGCTCACCGTCCGACAGCCGGCCCCAGCATTTT
CASSPSDSRPQHF
>TRBV5-1|NA|TRBD2|TRBJ2-5
TGCGCCAGCAGCTTGACTAGCGTTGGTGAGACCCAGTACTTC
CASSLTSVGETQYF
>TRBV5-4|NA|NA|TRBJ2-1
TGTGCCAGCAGCTACTACGGGGGTCGCTCCAATGAGCAGTTCTTC
CASSYYGGRSNEQFF
>TRBV19|once|TRBD1|TRBJ1-6
TGTGCCAGTAGTATAGCGGGACAGGGAGCACCCCTCCACTTT
CASSIAGQGAPLHF
>TRBV7-2|NA|NA|TRBJ1-2
TGTGCCAGCAGCTTAGATTCTGGGCTCGGCTACACCTTC
CASSLDSGLGYTF
>TRBV5-1|NA|TRBD1|TRBJ2-7
TGCGCCAGCAGCCGACAGGGGTTATCCTACGAGCAGTACTTC
CASSRQGLSYEQYF
>TRBV4-3|NA|NA|TRBJ2-3
TGCGCCAGCAGCCACTATACGCAGTATTTT
CASSHYTQYF
>TRBV6-6|once|NA|TRBJ2-7
TGTGCCAGCAGTCCTTCTACCTACGAGCAGTACTTC
CASSPSTYEQYF
>TRBV7-3|NA|TRBD2|TRBJ2-7
TGTGCCAGCAGCCCCGGGGGGGCGAGTCGCGAGCAGTACTTC
CASSPGGASREQYF
>TRBV2|NA|NA|TRBJ1-2
TGTGCCAGCAGTGAACAGGTTCGCGATGGCTACACCTTC
CASSEQVRDGYTF
>TRBV4-2|NA|NA|TRBJ2-1
TGTGCCAGCAGCCCCGGGGCCCTTCGGGGGTCGGATGAGCAGTTCTTC
CASSPGALRGSDEQFF
>TRBV7-2|NA|TRBD1|TRBJ1-6
TGTGCCAGCAGCAATGCGGGACAGGGTGGAAATTCACCCCTCCACTTT
CASSNAGQGGNSPLHF
>TRBV19|NA|TRBD1|TRBJ1-3
TGTGCCAGTCGAGCTCCGGGACAGGGGGCTAGAAACACCATATATTTT
CASRAPGQGARNTIYF
>TRBV4-2|NA|TRBD1|TRBJ1-6
TGTGCCAGCCAGAATACAACCGGGACAGAAGGTTCACCCCTCCACTTT
CASQNTTGTEGSPLHF
>TRBV5-1|NA|NA|TRBJ1-3
TGCGCCAGCAGCCGGGACTCTGCCTCTGGAAACACCATATATTTT
CASSRDSASGNTIYF
>TRBV29-1|NA|NA|TRBJ2-7
TGCAGCGTGAACGCCGACAGCTACGAGCAGTACTTC
CSVNADSYEQYF
>TRBV18|NA|TRBD1|TRBJ1-1
TGTGCCAGCTCACCACTAGAACAGGGGGGCACTGAAGCTTTCTTT
CASSPLEQGGTEAFF
>TRBV2|NA|NA|TRBJ1-2
TGTGCCAGCAGTGAAGCGCGGGGGGGCCGGATGTCGACCTATGGCTACACCTTC
CASSEARGGRMSTYGYTF
>TRBV4-2|NA|NA|TRBJ1-4
TGTGCCAGCAGCCAAACAGGGAAATCGGAAGAAAAACTGTTTTTT
CASSQTGKSEEKLFF
>TRBV10-3|once|NA|TRBJ2-3
TGTGCCATCAGTGATGCTAGCGAGTCGAGGGATACGCAGTATTTT
CAISDASESRDTQYF
>TRBV7-2|NA|NA|TRBJ1-2
TGTGCCAGCAGCGTAGATGGGTACGGGGGCTACACCTTC
CASSVDGYGGYTF
>TRBV12-5|NA|NA|TRBJ1-4
TGTGCTAGTGGTACAGGGTGGGGTAATGAAAAACTGTTTTTT
CASGTGWGNEKLFF
>TRBV5-1|NA|TRBD1|TRBJ1-4
TGCGCCAGCAGGGAACTCGACAGGGGTAACGAAAAACTGTTTTTT
CASRELDRGNEKLFF
>TRBV4-3|NA|NA|TRBJ2-2
TGCGCCAGCAGCCAAGATACGGCCGGGGAGCTGTTTTTT
CASSQDTAGELFF
>TRBV4-1|NA|TRBD2|TRBJ2-5
TGCGCCAGCAGCCCAGAAGGACTAGCTCAAGAGACCCAGTACTTC
CASSPEGLAQETQYF
>TRBV9|NA|TRBD2|TRBJ2-5
TGTGCCAGCAGCGTAGGCTTAGCGGGAGGTGGTGAGACCCAGTACTTC
CASSVGLAGGGETQYF
>TRBV7-6|NA|NA|TRBJ2-1
TGTGCCAGCAGCTACCTTGGGATGGGGCTTAATGAGCAGTTCTTC
CASSYLGMGLNEQFF
>TRBV6-1|NA|TRBD2|TRBJ2-7
TGTGCCAGCAGTGAACCGAGCGCGGCGGGAGGGCCCTACGAGCAGTACTTC
CASSEPSAAGGPYEQYF
>TRBV6-6|NA|TRBD2|TRBJ2-7
TGTGCCAGCAACTGGGCGGGAGGCTCCTACGAGCAGTACTTC
CASNWAGGSYEQYF
>TRBV7-6|NA|NA|TRBJ1-5
TGTGCCAGCAGCTTAGACGGCGGTAGCAATCAGCCCCAGCATTTT
CASSLDGGSNQPQHF
>TRBV7-9|NA|TRBD2|TRBJ2-7
TGTGCCAGCAGCTCCGCTAGCGGCTATACCTACGAGCAGTACTTC
CASSSASGYTYEQYF
>TRBV12-2|NA|NA|TRBJ2-3
TGTGCAAGTCGCTTCAACATCCAGGACAGGGGGCGAACAGAAACGCAGTATTTT
CASRFNIQDRGRTETQYF
>TRBV7-2|NA|TRBD2|TRBJ2-1
TGTGCCAGCAGTCAACTAGCGGGCTCCTACAATGAGCAGTTCTTC
CASSQLAGSYNEQFF
>TRBV15|NA|NA|TRBJ2-4
TGTGCCACCAGCAGAGATCCAGGGCCGGCGGACATTCAGTACTTC
CATSRDPGPADIQYF
>TRBV2|NA|NA|TRBJ1-3
TGTGCCAGCAGTGAAAAGGAGGTGAACACCATATATTTT
CASSEKEVNTIYF
>TRBV6-5|NA|NA|TRBJ1-3
TGTGCCAGCAGTATGACTAGATCCTCTGGAAACACCATATATTTT
CASSMTRSSGNTIYF
>TRBV4-1|NA|TRBD1|TRBJ1-1
TGCGCCAGCAGGACGGTAACGGGACAGGGAGGGGTGTACACTGAAGCTTTCTTT
CASRTVTGQGGVYTEAFF
>TRBV19|NA|TRBD1|TRBJ1-3
TGTGCCAGTAGTATGGGTGACAGGGCTGGAAACACCATATATTTT
CASSMGDRAGNTIYF
>TRBV10-3|NA|TRBD1|TRBJ1-1
TGTGCCATCGAGACAGGGCTGGGCACTGAAGCTTTCTTT
CAIETGLGTEAFF